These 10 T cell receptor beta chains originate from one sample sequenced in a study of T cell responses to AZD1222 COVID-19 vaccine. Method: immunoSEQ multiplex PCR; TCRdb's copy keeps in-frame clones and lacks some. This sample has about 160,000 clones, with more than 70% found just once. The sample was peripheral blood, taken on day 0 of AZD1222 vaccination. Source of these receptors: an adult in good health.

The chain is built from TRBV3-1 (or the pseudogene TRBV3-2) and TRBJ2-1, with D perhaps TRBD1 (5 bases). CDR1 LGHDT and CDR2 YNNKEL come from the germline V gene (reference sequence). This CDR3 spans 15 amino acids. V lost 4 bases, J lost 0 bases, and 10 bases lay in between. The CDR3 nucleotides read TGTGCCAGCAGCCCAACAGGCGGCTCCTACAATGAGCAGTTCTTC. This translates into CASSPTGGSYNEQFF.

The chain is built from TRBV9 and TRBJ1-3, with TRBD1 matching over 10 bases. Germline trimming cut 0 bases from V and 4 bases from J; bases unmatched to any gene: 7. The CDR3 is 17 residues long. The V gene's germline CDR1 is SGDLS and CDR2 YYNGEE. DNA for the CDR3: TGTGCCAGCAGCGTAGATGGGGGACAGGGGACCGGAAACACCATATATTTT. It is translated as CASSVDGGQGTGNTIYF. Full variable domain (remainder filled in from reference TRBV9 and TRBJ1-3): DSGVTQTPKHLITATGQRVTLRCSPRSGDLSVYWYQQSLDQGLQFLIQYYNGEERAKGNILERFSAQQFPDLHSELNLSSLELGDSALYFCASSVDGGQGTGNTIYFGEGSWLTVV.

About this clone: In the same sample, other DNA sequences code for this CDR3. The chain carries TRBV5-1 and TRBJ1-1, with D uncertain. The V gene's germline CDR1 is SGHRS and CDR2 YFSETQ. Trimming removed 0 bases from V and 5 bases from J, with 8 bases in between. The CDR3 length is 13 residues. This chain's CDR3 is CASSLAGRTEAFF. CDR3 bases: TGCGCCAGCAGCTTGGCTGGTAGGACTGAAGCTTTCTTT.

The CDR3 region has the DNA TGTGCCAGCAGCGGACCCCGGAGCTCTGGAAACACCATATATTTT. Its translation: CASSGPRSSGNTIYF. This chain uses TRBV28 with TRBJ1-3; D remains ambiguous. This CDR3 is built from 15 residues. Germline loops: CDR1 MDHEN, CDR2 SYDVKM. V was pared by 6 bases and J by 0 bases, with 12 bases between.

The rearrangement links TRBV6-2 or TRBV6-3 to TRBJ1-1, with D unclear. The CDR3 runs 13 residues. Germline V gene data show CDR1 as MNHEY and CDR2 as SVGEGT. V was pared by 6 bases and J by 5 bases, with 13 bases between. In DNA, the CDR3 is TGTGCCAGCAGCCTAGGAGGAGGAACTGAAGCTTTCTTT. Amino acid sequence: CASSLGGGTEAFF.

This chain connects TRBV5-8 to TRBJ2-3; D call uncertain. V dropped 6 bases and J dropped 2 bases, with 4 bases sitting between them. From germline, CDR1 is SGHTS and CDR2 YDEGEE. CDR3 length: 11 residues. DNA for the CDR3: TGTGCCAGCACCTCCACAGATACGCAGTATTTT. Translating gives CASTSTDTQYF.

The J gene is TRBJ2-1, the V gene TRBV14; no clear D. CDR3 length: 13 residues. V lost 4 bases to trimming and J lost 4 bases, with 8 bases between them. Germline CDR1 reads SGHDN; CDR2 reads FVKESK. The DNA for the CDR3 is TGTGCCAGCAGCCTTTTATTTTACAATGAGCAGTTCTTC. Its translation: CASSLLFYNEQFF. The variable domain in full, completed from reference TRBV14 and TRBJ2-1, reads EAGVTQFPSHSVIEKGQTVTLRCDPISGHDNLYWYRRVMGKEIKFLLHFVKESKQDESGMPNNRFLAERTGGTYSTLKVQPAELEDSGVYFCASSLLFYNEQFFGPGTRLTVL.

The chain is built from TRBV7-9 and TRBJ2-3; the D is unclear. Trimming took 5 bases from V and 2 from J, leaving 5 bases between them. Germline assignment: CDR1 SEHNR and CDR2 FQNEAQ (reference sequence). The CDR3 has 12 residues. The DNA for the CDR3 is TGTGCCAGCAGCCGCCTCACAGATACGCAGTATTTT. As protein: CASSRLTDTQYF.

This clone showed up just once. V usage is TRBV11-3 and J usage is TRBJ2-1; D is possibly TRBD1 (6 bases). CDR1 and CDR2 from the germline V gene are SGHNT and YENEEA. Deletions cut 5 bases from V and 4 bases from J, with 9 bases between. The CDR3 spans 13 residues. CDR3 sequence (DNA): TGTGCCAGCAGCGTGACAGGATACAATGAGCAGTTCTTC. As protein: CASSVTGYNEQFF.

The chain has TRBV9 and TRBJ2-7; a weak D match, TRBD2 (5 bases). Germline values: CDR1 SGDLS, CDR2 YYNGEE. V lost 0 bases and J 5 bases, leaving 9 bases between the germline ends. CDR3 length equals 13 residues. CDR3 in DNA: TGTGCCAGCAGCGTAGCCAGCGGCCACGAGCAGTACTTC. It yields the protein CASSVASGHEQYF.